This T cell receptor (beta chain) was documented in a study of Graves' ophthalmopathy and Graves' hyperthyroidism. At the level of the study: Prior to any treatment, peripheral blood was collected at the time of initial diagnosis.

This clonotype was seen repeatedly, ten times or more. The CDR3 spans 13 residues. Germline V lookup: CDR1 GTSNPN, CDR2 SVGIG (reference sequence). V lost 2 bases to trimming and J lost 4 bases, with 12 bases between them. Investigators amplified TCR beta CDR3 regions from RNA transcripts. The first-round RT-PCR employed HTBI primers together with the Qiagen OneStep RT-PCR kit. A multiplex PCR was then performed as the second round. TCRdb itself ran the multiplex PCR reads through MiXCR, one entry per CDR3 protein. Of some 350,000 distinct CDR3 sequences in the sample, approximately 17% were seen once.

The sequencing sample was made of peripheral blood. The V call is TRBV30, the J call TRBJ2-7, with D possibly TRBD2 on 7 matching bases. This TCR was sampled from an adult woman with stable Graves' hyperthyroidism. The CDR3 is CAWSWGGTYEQYF. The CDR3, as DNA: TGTGCCTGGAGTTGGGGGGGCACGTACGAGCAGTACTTC.